Below are 14 T cell receptor beta chains sequenced from a single sample in a study of shared clonotypes between healthy human individuals. Produced via immunoSEQ multiplex PCR; TCRdb's table is partial and in-frame only. Among millions of clones listed, 95% were seen once. Sequenced sample: naive CD4+ T cells sorted from blood. The subset here: CD45RA+ positively selected. These receptors all come from a young man in good health.

This clone was seen just once. The chain uses TRBV28 and TRBJ2-7; perhaps TRBD2 as D (5 bases). V was pared by 7 bases and J by 4 bases, with 11 bases between. The CDR3 totals 12 residues. Germline V gene lookup returns CDR1 MDHEN and CDR2 SYDVKM. The CDR3: CASTAGRYEQYF. The CDR3 DNA reads as TGTGCCAGCACCGCGGGTCGGTACGAGCAGTACTTC.

The V and J genes are TRBV5-1 and TRBJ1-4, with TRBD1 matching 7 bases. The germline CDR1 and CDR2 sequences are SGHRS and YFSETQ. The CDR3 runs 15 residues. Trimming took 6 bases from V and 5 from J; bases not matched to a gene: 10. The CDR3 DNA follows: TGCGCCAGCACCACCGTGACAGGGAACAATGAAAAACTGTTTTTT. Translated, it gives CASTTVTGNNEKLFF.

V and J are TRBV5-1 and TRBJ1-6; maybe TRBD1 (6 bases). V dropped 0 bases and J dropped 12 bases, with 13 bases sitting between them. Germline V lookup: CDR1 SGHRS, CDR2 YFSETQ. The CDR3 runs to 14 residues. The CDR3 region is CASSLGGQVEPLHF. The CDR3 DNA follows: TGCGCCAGCAGCTTGGGGGGGCAAGTTGAACCCCTCCACTTT.

This clone was observed a single time. V gene TRBV15 combines with J gene TRBJ1-2; unclear D gene. The V and J ends lost 10 bases and 1 base respectively, with 10 bases between them. Germline V CDR1 and CDR2: LNHNV, YYDKDF (reference sequence). CDR3 length equals 12 residues. CDR3 coding DNA: TGTGCCATTCCCCCGGATAACTATGGCTACACCTTC. Amino acids: CAIPPDNYGYTF. Based on the CDR3 plus reference TRBV15 and TRBJ1-2, the full variable domain is DAMVIQNPRYQVTQFGKPVTLSCSQTLNHNVMYWYQQKSSQAPKLLFHYYDKDFNNEADTPDNFQSRRPNTSFCFLDIRSPGLGDTAMYLCAIPPDNYGYTFGSGTRLTVV.

This chain uses TRBV2 with TRBJ2-5; TRBD1 matches at 7 bases. The germline V gene encodes CDR1 SNHLY and CDR2 FYNNEI. The CDR3 is 15 amino acids. V lost 6 bases and J lost 4; bases outside the gene matches: 11. DNA of the CDR3: TGTGCCAGCAGACACCCCGGGACAGTGGGAGAGACCCAGTACTTC. Translation: CASRHPGTVGETQYF.

This clone showed up just a few times. The V gene is TRBV11-2, the J gene TRBJ2-2; 10 positions match TRBD1. V shed 1 base, J shed 13 bases, and the junction held 3 bases outside the gene matches. CDR3 size: 13 residues. Per the germline V gene, CDR1 is SGHAT and CDR2 is FQNNGV. CDR3 DNA sequence: TGTGCCAGCAGCTTAGGGGACAGGGGTCCGCTGTTTTTT. It translates to CASSLGDRGPLFF.

The chain employs TRBV6-1 and TRBJ2-1; 8 nucleotides align to TRBD2. The CDR3 is 17 amino acids. The junction had 14 bases not matched to a gene; V was cut back by 3 bases and J by 7 bases. From germline, CDR1 is MNHNS and CDR2 SASEGT. For the CDR3, the DNA is TGTGCCAGCAGTGACGAACTAGCGGCCCCCGGGACAAATGAGCAGTTCTTC. Amino acids: CASSDELAAPGTNEQFF.

This clone has a single count. The V gene is TRBV19, the J gene TRBJ2-7; D might be TRBD1 (8 bases). The V gene lost 2 bases and the J gene lost 4 bases, with 15 bases spanning the gap. CDR1 is LNHDA, CDR2 SQIVND, per germline (reference sequence). The CDR3 length is 15 residues. The CDR3 loop reads CASSITDRGGYEQYF. CDR3 DNA: TGTGCCAGTAGTATAACTGACAGGGGAGGGTACGAGCAGTACTTC. The full variable domain, with the rest looked up from reference TRBV19 and TRBJ2-7, is DGGITQSPKYLFRKEGQNVTLSCEQNLNHDAMYWYRQDPGQGLRLIYYSQIVNDFQKGDIAEGYSVSREKKESFPLTVTSAQKNPTAFYLCASSITDRGGYEQYFGPGTRLTVT.

J is TRBJ1-2 and V is TRBV5-1, with D unclear. CDR3 length: 13 amino acids. Looked up from germline, CDR1 is SGHRS and CDR2 is YFSETQ. V was pared by 4 bases and J by 4 bases, with 11 bases between. This chain's CDR3 is CASSTGDVYGYTF. CDR3 bases: TGCGCCAGCAGCACCGGAGACGTCTATGGCTACACCTTC.

The rearrangement joins TRBV11-3 to TRBJ2-3, with no clear D. The ends were cut back, 2 bases at V and 11 bases at J, with 11 bases in the middle. CDR1 SGHNT and CDR2 YENEEA come from the germline V gene. The CDR3 runs to 12 residues. The CDR3, as DNA: TGTGCCAGCAGCTTATCTTCTAGGAGGCAGTATTTT. Its protein is CASSLSSRRQYF.

The gene calls are TRBV6-1 and TRBJ1-5; D not resolved. V lost 6 bases to trimming and J lost 3 bases, with 12 bases between them. The CDR3 sequence is 14 residues long. CDR1 is MNHNS, CDR2 SASEGT, per germline. This chain's CDR3 is CASRSAVPNQPQHF. CDR3 bases: TGTGCCAGCAGGTCTGCCGTGCCCAATCAGCCCCAGCATTTT.

This clone was picked up one time. V usage is TRBV10-3 and J usage is TRBJ2-2; the match to TRBD2 covers 8 bases. This CDR3 is built from 14 residues. Per the germline V gene, CDR1 is ENHRY and CDR2 is SYGVKD. V trimming: 10 bases; J trimming: 7 bases; junction bases outside the gene matches: 11. CDR3 nucleotide sequence: TGTGCCAGCGTGGAAGCGGGAGCATACGGGGAGCTGTTTTTT. This codes for CASVEAGAYGELFF.

The chain has TRBV6-1 and TRBJ1-2, with 9 nucleotides matching TRBD1. This CDR3 has 14 amino acids. The ends lost 5 bases at V and 4 bases at J; junction bases unmatched: 5. Germline assignment: CDR1 MNHNS and CDR2 SASEGT. CDR3 DNA sequence: TGTGCCAGCAGTAGGACAGGGGAGGCCTATGGCTACACCTTC. It specifies CASSRTGEAYGYTF.

The chain employs TRBV7-9 and TRBJ1-2; D is undetermined. V was cut by 5 bases and J by 2 bases, with 9 bases left in between. The V gene's germline CDR1 is SEHNR and CDR2 FQNEAQ (reference sequence). The CDR3 contains 13 residues. CDR3 region: CASSPQENYGYTF. CDR3 DNA: TGTGCCAGCAGCCCCCAAGAGAACTATGGCTACACCTTC.